This TCR beta chain was obtained from a study of shared clonotypes between healthy human individuals. General study results and limits: Compared with memory subsets, naive subsets generally had larger estimated richness.

Comment on this clone: Its target is unknown. A junction boundary mismatches the germline segment, possibly from a read error.

There are 12 residues in the CDR3. The germline V gene has CDR1 SGDLS and CDR2 YYNGEE. Deep level was the assay's run setting. Assay: immunoSEQ multiplex PCR; the TCRdb copy retains only in-frame clones and omits some. The repertoire includes over a million clones, around 78% of them detected once, and 0.6% to 0.75% sits in the top ten. The chain uses TRBV9 and TRBJ2-2; no firm D call. The sequence was obtained from a man younger than 35 in good health. Some clones in this sample may be carry-over from other donors' samples. Source material: memory CD4+ T cells from PBMCs. The subset here: CD45RA-negative fraction. The CDR3 reads CASSENTRELFF. CDR3 DNA: TGTGCCAGCAGCGAAAACACCCGGGAGCTGTTTTTT.